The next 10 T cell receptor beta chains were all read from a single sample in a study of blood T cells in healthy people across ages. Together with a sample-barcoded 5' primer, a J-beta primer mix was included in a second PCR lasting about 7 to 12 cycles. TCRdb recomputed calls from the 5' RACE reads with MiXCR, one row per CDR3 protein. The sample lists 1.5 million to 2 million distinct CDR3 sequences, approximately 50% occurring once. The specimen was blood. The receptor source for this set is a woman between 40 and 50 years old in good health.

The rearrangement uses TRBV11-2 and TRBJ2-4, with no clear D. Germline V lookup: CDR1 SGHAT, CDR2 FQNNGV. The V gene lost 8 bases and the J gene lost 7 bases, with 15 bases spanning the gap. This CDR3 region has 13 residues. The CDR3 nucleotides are TGTGCCAGCGCTACGGGTGATATGAACATTCAGTACTTC. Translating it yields CASATGDMNIQYF.

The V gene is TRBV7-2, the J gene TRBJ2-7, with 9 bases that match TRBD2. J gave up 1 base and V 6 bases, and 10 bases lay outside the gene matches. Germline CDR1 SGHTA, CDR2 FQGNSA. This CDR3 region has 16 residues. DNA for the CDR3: TGTGCCAGCAGTCCAACTGGCGGGGGGGGTTCCTACGAGCAGTACTTC. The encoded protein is CASSPTGGGGSYEQYF.

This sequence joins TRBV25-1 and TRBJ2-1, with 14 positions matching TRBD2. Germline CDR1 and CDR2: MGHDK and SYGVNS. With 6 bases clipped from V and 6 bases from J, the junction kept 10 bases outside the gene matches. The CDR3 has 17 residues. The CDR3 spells CASSQPAGTSGGNEQFF. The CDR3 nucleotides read TGTGCCAGCAGCCAACCGGCCGGGACTAGCGGGGGCAATGAGCAGTTCTTC.

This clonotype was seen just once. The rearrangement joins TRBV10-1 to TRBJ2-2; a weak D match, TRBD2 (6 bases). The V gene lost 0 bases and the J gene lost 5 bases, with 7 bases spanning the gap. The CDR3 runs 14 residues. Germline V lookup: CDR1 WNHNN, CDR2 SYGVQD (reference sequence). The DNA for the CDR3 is TGCGCCAGCAGTGAGTCGGGGGGTACCGGGGAGCTGTTTTTT. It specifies CASSESGGTGELFF.

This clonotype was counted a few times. In nucleotides, the CDR3 is TGTGCCAGCAGTCGGGGAGGACAGGGGTATGGAGAGACCCAGTACTTC. Amino acid sequence: CASSRGGQGYGETQYF. The genes are TRBV28 and TRBJ2-5, with TRBD1 matching 9 bases. J was trimmed by 4 bases and V by 5 bases; bases with no gene match: 11. This CDR3 region has 16 residues. Germline-derived CDR1 and CDR2 are MDHEN and SYDVKM.

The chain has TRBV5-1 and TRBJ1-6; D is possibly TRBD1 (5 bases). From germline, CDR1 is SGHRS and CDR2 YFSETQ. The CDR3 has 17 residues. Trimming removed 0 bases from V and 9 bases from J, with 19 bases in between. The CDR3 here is CASSLGQGPALGSPLHF. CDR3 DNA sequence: TGCGCCAGCAGCTTGGGGCAGGGCCCCGCATTGGGTTCACCCCTCCACTTT.

Written as DNA, the CDR3 is TGTGCCAGCAGTTACGGGGATTTAGCGGGTGTCACAGATACGCAGTATTTT. Its translation: CASSYGDLAGVTDTQYF. The gene calls are TRBV6-5 and TRBJ2-3; 7 positions match TRBD2. V lost 2 bases, J lost 2 bases, and 10 bases stayed unmatched. Germline CDR1 MNHEY, CDR2 SVGAGI. The CDR3 runs 17 residues.

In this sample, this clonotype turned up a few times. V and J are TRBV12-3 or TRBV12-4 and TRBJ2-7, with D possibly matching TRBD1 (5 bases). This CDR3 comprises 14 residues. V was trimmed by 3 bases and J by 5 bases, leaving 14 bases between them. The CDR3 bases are TGTGCCAGCAGTTTTCAGGGTTGGGTCGACGAGCAGTACTTC. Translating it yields CASSFQGWVDEQYF.

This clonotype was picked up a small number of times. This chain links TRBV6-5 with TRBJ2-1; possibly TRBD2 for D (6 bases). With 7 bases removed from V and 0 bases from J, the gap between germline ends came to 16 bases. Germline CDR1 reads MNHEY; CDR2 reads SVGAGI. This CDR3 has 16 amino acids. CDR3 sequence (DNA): TGTGCCAGCAAAGCGGGCGAAGGGCCCTCCTACAATGAGCAGTTCTTC. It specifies CASKAGEGPSYNEQFF.

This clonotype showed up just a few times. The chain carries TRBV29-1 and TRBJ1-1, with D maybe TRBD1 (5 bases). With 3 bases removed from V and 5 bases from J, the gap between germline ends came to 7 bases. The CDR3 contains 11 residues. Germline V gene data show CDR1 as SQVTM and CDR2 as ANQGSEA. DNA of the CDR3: TGCAGCGTTGACCGGGGGACTGAAGCTTTCTTT. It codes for CSVDRGTEAFF. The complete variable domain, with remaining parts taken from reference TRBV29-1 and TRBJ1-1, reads SAVISQKPSRDICQRGTSLTIQCQVDSQVTMMFWYRQQPGQSLTLIATANQGSEATYESGFVIDKFPISRPNLTFSTLTVSNMSPEDSSIYLCSVDRGTEAFFGQGTRLTVV.